This T cell receptor (beta chain) was captured in a study of lymphopenia after photon versus proton radiotherapy. With 4 bases clipped from V and 6 bases from J, the junction kept 4 bases outside the gene matches. Germline assignment: CDR1 SEHNR and CDR2 FQNEAQ (reference sequence). The CDR3 has 16 residues. Note on this clone: Its target is not known.

Only in-frame clones appear in the TCRdb table, and some are missing; sequencing was by immunoSEQ multiplex PCR. The sample records 50,000 to 65,000 clones, around 87% being singletons. The study, taken as a whole, reports: Larger post-nadir TCR diversity loss correlated inversely with survival in deceased patients. Better survival with proton therapy was suggested as possible, not demonstrated. Relative stability marked proton patients; photon patients lost diversity and naive cells. Post-nadir diversity loss with photons came from oligoclonal expansion, particularly CD8+ Temra cells.

This TCR came from a man older than 75 with esophageal cancer. The sample was peripheral blood, taken from a patient treated with proton-based radiotherapy. The V call is TRBV7-9, the J call TRBJ2-2; the match to TRBD2 covers 14 bases. CDR3: CASSSQTSGRAGELFF. CDR3 nucleotide sequence: TGTGCCAGCAGCTCCCAGACTAGCGGGAGGGCCGGGGAGCTGTTTTTT. Together with reference TRBV7-9 and TRBJ2-2, the CDR3 gives the full variable domain: DTGVSQNPRHKITKRGQNVTFRCDPISEHNRLYWYRQTLGQGPEFLTYFQNEAQLEKSRLLSDRFSAERPKGSFSTLEIQRTEQGDSAMYLCASSSQTSGRAGELFFGEGSRLTVL.